This is a list of T cell receptor beta chains from one sample in a study of OX40 agonist ivuxolimab in advanced cancers. Libraries were prepared by immunoSEQ multiplex PCR; TCRdb keeps only in-frame clonotypes and omits some of them. Found here are about 26,000 clones, 88% of them singletons; the top ten hold under 25%. The sample here was CD4+ or CD8+ T cells sorted from blood, taken in a trial of the OX40 agonist ivuxolimab. Receptor source: an adult with an advanced solid tumor such as melanoma, head and neck, liver or kidney cancer. Both conserved end residues are part of each CDR3. A D gene is named only where the DNA matches it firmly. Not every row has a clone size; where given, it reads once, few, many or a size class.

V gene	clone size	J gene	CDR3 length	D gene	CDR3 protein	CDR3 DNA
TRBV6-1	medium-sized	TRBJ2-2	16	-	CASSEEVGRSTGELFF	TGTGCCAGCAGTGAAGAGGTGGGGCGCAGCACCGGGGAGCTGTTTTTT
TRBV7-3	once	TRBJ2-7	15	-	CASSLNSNPTYEQYF	TGTGCCAGCAGCTTAAATTCAAATCCAACCTACGAGCAGTACTTC
TRBV19	-	TRBJ2-1	14	TRBD2	CASGGTSPYNEQFF	TGTGCCAGCGGGGGGACTAGCCCCTACAATGAGCAGTTCTTC
TRBV9	-	TRBJ2-1	15	TRBD1	CASSAEGQGYNEQFF	TGTGCCAGCAGCGCGGAGGGACAGGGCTACAATGAGCAGTTCTTC
TRBV10-3	-	TRBJ2-7	14	-	CAISEADRLKEQYF	TGTGCCATCAGTGAAGCGGACCGTCTAAAGGAGCAGTACTTC
TRBV13	-	TRBJ1-1	13	-	CASSSQGGTEAFF	TGTGCCAGCAGCTCCCAGGGTGGGACTGAAGCTTTCTTT
TRBV11-2	-	TRBJ1-1	14	TRBD1	CASSFRTGYTEAFF	TGTGCCAGCAGCTTCAGGACAGGGTACACTGAAGCTTTCTTT
TRBV5-8	-	TRBJ2-1	13	TRBD1	CASSFGQGDEQFF	TGTGCCAGCAGCTTCGGACAGGGGGATGAGCAGTTCTTC
TRBV28	medium-sized	TRBJ2-4	17	-	CASSLGGAGGFSNIQYF	TGTGCCAGCAGTTTGGGTGGGGCAGGGGGGTTCTCGAACATTCAGTACTTC
TRBV30	few	TRBJ1-1	13	-	CAWSAQGNTEAFF	TGTGCCTGGAGTGCGCAGGGGAACACTGAAGCTTTCTTT
TRBV27	once	TRBJ1-4	13	-	CASSTSLGEKLFF	TGTGCCAGTTCGACATCCCTGGGGGAAAAACTGTTTTTT
TRBV6-5	-	TRBJ1-2	12	-	CASFSGDYGYTF	TGTGCCAGCTTTTCTGGGGACTATGGCTACACCTTC
TRBV6-5	-	TRBJ1-6	13	-	CASSRYGDPPLHF	TGTGCCAGCAGCCGATACGGGGACCCCCCCCTCCACTTT
TRBV30	-	TRBJ1-1	11	-	CAWILTVEAFF	TGTGCCTGGATCCTCACGGTCGAAGCTTTCTTT
TRBV11-2	-	TRBJ1-1	15	TRBD1	CASTEITGVNTEAFF	TGTGCCAGCACCGAGATTACAGGGGTGAACACTGAAGCTTTCTTT
TRBV19	-	TRBJ1-2	11	-	CASREGYGYTF	TGTGCCAGTAGGGAGGGCTATGGCTACACCTTC
TRBV6-4	-	TRBJ2-3	18	-	CASSDTGDTFSSTDTQYF	TGTGCCAGCAGTGACACGGGCGATACCTTTTCTAGCACAGATACGCAGTATTTT
TRBV19	once	TRBJ1-1	14	TRBD1	CASKIGTAQREAFF	TGTGCCAGCAAAATCGGGACAGCCCAGAGGGAAGCTTTCTTT
TRBV6-1	-	TRBJ2-7	10	-	CASREYEQYF	TGTGCCAGCAGGGAGTACGAGCAGTACTTC
TRBV18	-	TRBJ2-2	16	-	CASSRSRDLLTGELFF	TGTGCCAGCTCTCGATCCCGGGATCTCCTCACCGGGGAGCTGTTTTTT
TRBV7-6	-	TRBJ1-2	13	-	CASSFLGNYGYTF	TGTGCCAGCAGCTTCCTCGGGAACTATGGCTACACCTTC
TRBV28	-	TRBJ1-2	15	TRBD1	CASRPDRVRDYGYTF	TGTGCCAGCAGACCAGACAGGGTAAGGGACTATGGCTACACCTTC
TRBV6-4	-	TRBJ2-5	16	TRBD1	CASSESTGGGQETQYF	TGTGCCAGCAGTGAATCCACAGGGGGAGGACAAGAGACCCAGTACTTC
TRBV7-9	-	TRBJ1-3	17	-	CASSLVETSFSGNTIYF	TGTGCCAGCAGCTTAGTCGAGACCTCATTCTCTGGAAACACCATATATTTT
TRBV5-1	-	TRBJ2-5	12	-	CASSLRGEEQYF	TGCGCCAGCAGCTTGCGGGGAGAAGAGCAGTACTTC
TRBV5-5	-	TRBJ2-7	13	-	CASTSWDSYEQYF	TGTGCCAGCACCTCCTGGGACTCCTACGAGCAGTACTTC
TRBV19	-	TRBJ2-1	14	TRBD2	CASSISGNNNEQFF	TGTGCCAGTAGTATTAGCGGGAATAACAATGAGCAGTTCTTC
TRBV28	-	TRBJ2-1	14	-	CASSSDETAIEQFF	TGTGCCAGCAGTTCCGACGAGACGGCGATAGAGCAGTTCTTC
TRBV28	-	TRBJ1-2	13	-	CASSYRQGNGYTF	TGTGCCAGCAGTTACCGCCAGGGGAATGGCTACACCTTC
TRBV5-6	-	TRBJ2-7	15	TRBD2	CASSFPGLAGVEQYF	TGTGCCAGCAGCTTTCCGGGACTAGCGGGGGTAGAGCAGTACTTC
TRBV4-1	-	TRBJ2-7	15	-	CASSQDSNGGYEQYF	TGCGCCAGCAGCCAAGATTCGAACGGGGGCTACGAGCAGTACTTC
TRBV28	-	TRBJ2-7	15	TRBD2	CASSFVAGEALKQYF	TGTGCCAGCAGTTTCGTGGCGGGGGAGGCCCTTAAGCAGTACTTC
TRBV7-9	medium-sized	TRBJ2-7	14	-	CASGHRTNPYEQYF	TGTGCCAGCGGCCACCGGACCAATCCCTACGAGCAGTACTTC
TRBV5-4	-	TRBJ1-1	14	-	CASRFGTGNTEAFF	TGTGCCAGCAGATTCGGGACGGGGAACACTGAAGCTTTCTTT